The 10 T cell receptor beta chains presented below share a single source sample, sequenced in a study of T cell responses to AZD1222 COVID-19 vaccine. Method: immunoSEQ multiplex PCR; TCRdb's copy keeps in-frame clones and lacks some. The data hold 100,000 to 150,000 clones, with roughly nine tenths observed a single time. The material was peripheral blood, obtained on day 0 of AZD1222 vaccination. The receptors originated from an adult in good health.

The gene calls are TRBV5-1 and TRBJ1-2; D might be TRBD1 (5 bases). This CDR3 region has 14 residues. V gave up 0 bases and J gave up 4 bases, with 10 bases separating them. CDR1 is SGHRS, CDR2 YFSETQ, per germline. The CDR3 DNA reads as TGCGCCAGCAGCTTGGAGGGGATCACCTATGGCTACACCTTC. Translated, it gives CASSLEGITYGYTF.

The V call is TRBV9, the J call TRBJ1-2; 11 positions match TRBD1. Germline V gene sequence: CDR1 SGDLS, CDR2 YYNGEE. The length of the CDR3 is 16 residues. V was clipped by 3 bases and J by 4 bases; unmatched bases: 8. The chain's CDR3 is CASSGGTGGSIYGYTF. CDR3 bases: TGTGCCAGCAGCGGCGGGACAGGGGGTAGTATCTATGGCTACACCTTC. The full variable domain, with the rest looked up from reference TRBV9 and TRBJ1-2, is DSGVTQTPKHLITATGQRVTLRCSPRSGDLSVYWYQQSLDQGLQFLIQYYNGEERAKGNILERFSAQQFPDLHSELNLSSLELGDSALYFCASSGGTGGSIYGYTFGSGTRLTVV.

V is TRBV7-2 and J is TRBJ2-2; no reliable D call. The ends were cut back, 5 bases at V and 0 bases at J, with 13 bases in the middle. Germline CDR1 is SGHTA and CDR2 is FQGNSA. The length of the CDR3 is 16 residues. The DNA for the CDR3 is TGTGCCAGCAGCCTTTTTGGGCAGTCGAACACCGGGGAGCTGTTTTTT. Translating it yields CASSLFGQSNTGELFF. Filled out from reference TRBV7-2 and TRBJ2-2, the complete variable domain reads GAGVSQSPSNKVTEKGKDVELRCDPISGHTALYWYRQSLGQGLEFLIYFQGNSAPDKSGLPSDRFSAERTGGSVSTLTIQRTQQEDSAVYLCASSLFGQSNTGELFFGEGSRLTVL.

The rearrangement joins TRBV12-3 or TRBV12-4 to TRBJ2-1, with D possibly TRBD1 on 6 matching bases. There are 12 residues in the CDR3. V was clipped by 3 bases and J by 9 bases, with 9 bases between them. CDR3 sequence (DNA): TGTGCCAGCAGTTTTAGAGGGGGTGAGCAGTTCTTC. This translates into CASSFRGGEQFF.

This clone was found once. The CDR3 coding sequence is TGCGCCAGCAGCTCTGACTATGGCTACACCTTC. This encodes CASSSDYGYTF. The V and J genes are TRBV5-1 and TRBJ1-2, with D uncertain. The germline V gene has CDR1 SGHRS and CDR2 YFSETQ. There are 11 residues in the CDR3. Between the trimmed V and J ends, which lost 3 bases and 3 bases, there was a span of 3 bases.

This sequence joins TRBV19 and TRBJ1-2; 9 nucleotides line up with TRBD1. Germline V gives CDR1 LNHDA, CDR2 SQIVND (reference sequence). The CDR3 spans 11 residues. J was trimmed by 7 bases and V by 6 bases; bases with no gene match: 0. CDR3 in amino acids: CASRTGGGYTF. The DNA of the CDR3 is TGTGCCAGTAGGACAGGGGGTGGCTACACCTTC.

The rearrangement links TRBV6-5 to TRBJ1-4; no clear D gene. Trimming removed 0 bases from V and 8 bases from J, with 10 bases in between. This CDR3 is built from 14 residues. Germline-derived CDR1 and CDR2 are MNHEY and SVGAGI. CDR3 residues: CASSYSATAEKLFF. The CDR3 DNA reads TGTGCCAGCAGTTACTCCGCCACGGCCGAAAAACTGTTTTTT.

The V and J genes are TRBV11-2 and TRBJ2-1, with a weak D call TRBD2 (7 bases). Between the trimmed V and J ends, which lost 1 base and 8 bases, there was a span of 15 bases. Germline CDR1 reads SGHAT; CDR2 reads FQNNGV. The CDR3 totals 15 residues. CDR3 in amino acids: CASSLVWGGGYEQFF. The DNA for the CDR3 is TGTGCCAGCAGCTTAGTCTGGGGGGGCGGTTATGAGCAGTTCTTC. The variable domain in full, with the rest retrieved from reference TRBV11-2 and TRBJ2-1, is EAGVAQSPRYKIIEKRQSVAFWCNPISGHATLYWYQQILGQGPKLLIQFQNNGVVDDSQLPKDRFSAERLKGVDSTLKIQPAKLEDSAVYLCASSLVWGGGYEQFFGPGTRLTVL.

V and J are TRBV7-9 and TRBJ1-2; D perhaps matches TRBD1 (5 bases). The ends were cut back, 1 base at V and 4 bases at J, with 13 bases in the middle. The CDR3 extends over 15 amino acids. Per the germline V gene, CDR1 is SEHNR and CDR2 is FQNEAQ (reference sequence). The CDR3 DNA sequence: TGTGCCAGCAGCTTAGAATTGGGGCGGGGCTATGGCTACACCTTC. It specifies CASSLELGRGYGYTF.

The chain uses TRBV27 and TRBJ2-3; 11 bases fit TRBD2. V trimming: 5 bases; J trimming: 6 bases; junction bases outside the gene matches: 10. The CDR3 consists of 16 residues. Germline CDR1 MNHEY, CDR2 SMNVEV (reference sequence). CDR3 in DNA: TGTGCCAGCAGTCTATTGACTAGCGGGGCGCGGGATACGCAGTATTTT. Translating it yields CASSLLTSGARDTQYF.